This TCR beta chain appears in the sequencing data of a study of blood T cell repertoires in COVID-19. TCRdb's copy holds only in-frame clones and misses some; the assay was immunoSEQ multiplex PCR. The data contain 150,000 to 200,000 clones, approximately 80% of them singletons. Participants came from about 23 US areas, aged about 18 to 89 years. Which cohort a participant joined came from the clinical history participants gave. Recovered participants had two consecutive negative NP/OP PCR tests, healthcare professional clearance, or symptom resolution. This clone turned up a few times. Germline-derived CDR1 and CDR2 are SGDLS and YYNGEE. CDR3 size: 12 residues. Trimming left V 4 bases short and J 6 bases short, with 8 bases between.

The clonotype comes from a man aged 50-60 years who had recovered from COVID-19. Sequencing input: PBMCs or T cells enriched from blood (not recorded which). The rearrangement links TRBV9 to TRBJ2-1; possible D gene TRBD1, 6 bases. The CDR3 nucleotides are TGTGCCAGCAGCAAGGACAGCAATGAGCAGTTCTTC. Residues: CASSKDSNEQFF.